A selection of T cell receptor beta chains follows, all from one sample in a study of cytotoxic CD8 clonotypes in ibrutinib-treated CLL. Produced via immunoSEQ multiplex PCR; TCRdb's table is partial and in-frame only. This sample has 150,000 to 200,000 clones, with roughly 80% found just once. This sample comprised PBMCs, obtained after 24 months of ibrutinib treatment. The source is a human donor with chronic lymphocytic leukemia. Each CDR3 is given with its conserved first and last residue. The D gene is left open where the match is weak. Clone size appears in some rows only: once, few, many, or a class for an expanded clone.

cdr3_aa: CASSPWRGPEQYF; cdr3_nt: TGTGCCAGCTCACCATGGCGGGGGCCCGAGCAGTACTTC; clone_size: NA; v_call: TRBV18; d_call: NA; j_call: TRBJ2-7
cdr3_aa: CASSYRGQGTEAFF; cdr3_nt: TGTGCCAGCAGCTACAGGGGGCAGGGCACTGAAGCTTTCTTT; clone_size: NA; v_call: TRBV6-5; d_call: TRBD1; j_call: TRBJ1-1
cdr3_aa: CASSLGLWNTEAFF; cdr3_nt: TGTGCCAGTAGTCTGGGACTCTGGAACACTGAAGCTTTCTTT; clone_size: NA; v_call: TRBV19; d_call: NA; j_call: TRBJ1-1
cdr3_aa: CASSQDGQAAFDQPQHF; cdr3_nt: TGTGCCAGCAGCCAAGATGGGCAAGCTGCCTTCGATCAGCCCCAGCATTTT; clone_size: few; v_call: TRBV4-2; d_call: NA; j_call: TRBJ1-5
cdr3_aa: CASSLGAGFTDTQYF; cdr3_nt: TGTGCCAGCAGCTTAGGGGCGGGGTTCACAGATACGCAGTATTTT; clone_size: NA; v_call: TRBV7-2; d_call: NA; j_call: TRBJ2-3
cdr3_aa: CASSFTGTDSPLHF; cdr3_nt: TGCGCCAGCAGCTTTACAGGGACTGATTCACCCCTCCACTTT; clone_size: NA; v_call: TRBV5-1; d_call: NA; j_call: TRBJ1-6
cdr3_aa: CASSSQDTYTIYF; cdr3_nt: TGTGCCAGCAGTTCCCAGGACACCTACACCATATATTTT; clone_size: NA; v_call: TRBV28; d_call: NA; j_call: TRBJ1-3
cdr3_aa: CAWRRQGPPYGYTF; cdr3_nt: TGTGCCTGGAGGCGACAGGGGCCGCCATATGGCTACACCTTC; clone_size: NA; v_call: TRBV30; d_call: TRBD1; j_call: TRBJ1-2
cdr3_aa: CASSLLQGPPGNTIYF; cdr3_nt: TGTGCCAGCAGCCTCCTACAGGGCCCGCCTGGAAACACCATATATTTT; clone_size: NA; v_call: TRBV28; d_call: NA; j_call: TRBJ1-3
cdr3_aa: CASYHLLAGGTNSTDTQYF; cdr3_nt: TGTGCCAGTTACCATTTACTAGCGGGGGGAACCAACAGCACAGATACGCAGTATTTT; clone_size: NA; v_call: TRBV21-1; d_call: NA; j_call: TRBJ2-3
cdr3_aa: CASSGQRGNTEAFF; cdr3_nt: TGCGCCAGCAGCGGCCAACGGGGGAACACTGAAGCTTTCTTT; clone_size: NA; v_call: TRBV5-1; d_call: NA; j_call: TRBJ1-1
cdr3_aa: CASRESAGNTIYF; cdr3_nt: TGTGCCAGCCGCGAGTCGGCTGGAAACACCATATATTTT; clone_size: NA; v_call: TRBV18; d_call: NA; j_call: TRBJ1-3
cdr3_aa: CASSYGDEQYF; cdr3_nt: TGTGCCAGCAGCTACGGGGACGAGCAGTACTTC; clone_size: NA; v_call: TRBV6-5; d_call: NA; j_call: TRBJ2-7
cdr3_aa: CASRGQGEGTPLHF; cdr3_nt: TGTGCCAGCAGAGGTCAGGGTGAAGGAACACCCCTCCACTTT; clone_size: NA; v_call: TRBV27; d_call: NA; j_call: TRBJ1-6
cdr3_aa: CAWSGGQSNQPQHF; cdr3_nt: TGTGCCTGGAGTGGCGGACAGAGCAATCAGCCCCAGCATTTT; clone_size: NA; v_call: TRBV30; d_call: NA; j_call: TRBJ1-5
cdr3_aa: CASSQEGPRGPYEQYF; cdr3_nt: TGCGCCAGCAGCCAAGAAGGCCCGCGGGGACCCTACGAGCAGTACTTC; clone_size: NA; v_call: TRBV4-3; d_call: NA; j_call: TRBJ2-7
cdr3_aa: CASSVGGTGANVLTF; cdr3_nt: TGCGCCAGCAGCGTGGGTGGCACTGGGGCCAACGTCCTGACTTTC; clone_size: NA; v_call: TRBV5-1; d_call: NA; j_call: TRBJ2-6
cdr3_aa: CASSFIPSTEAFF; cdr3_nt: TGTGCCAGCAGCTTTATCCCTTCCACTGAAGCTTTCTTT; clone_size: NA; v_call: TRBV11-3; d_call: NA; j_call: TRBJ1-1